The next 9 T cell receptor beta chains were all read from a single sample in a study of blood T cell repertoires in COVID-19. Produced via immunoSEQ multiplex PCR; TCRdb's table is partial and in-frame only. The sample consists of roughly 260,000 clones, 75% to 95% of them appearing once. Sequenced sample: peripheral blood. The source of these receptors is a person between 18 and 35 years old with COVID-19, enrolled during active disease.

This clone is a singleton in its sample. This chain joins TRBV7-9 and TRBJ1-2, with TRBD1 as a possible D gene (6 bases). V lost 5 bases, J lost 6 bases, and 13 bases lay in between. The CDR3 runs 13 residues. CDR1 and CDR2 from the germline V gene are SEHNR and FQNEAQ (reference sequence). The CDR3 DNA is TGTGCCAGCAGCGTGGACAGTTGGGATGGCTACACCTTC. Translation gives CASSVDSWDGYTF.

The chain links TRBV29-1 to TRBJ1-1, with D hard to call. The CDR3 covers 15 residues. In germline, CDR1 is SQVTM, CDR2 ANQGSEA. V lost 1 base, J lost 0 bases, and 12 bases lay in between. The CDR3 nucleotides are TGCAGCGTTGAAGGGCAGAAGTTAATGAACACTGAAGCTTTCTTT. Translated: CSVEGQKLMNTEAFF.

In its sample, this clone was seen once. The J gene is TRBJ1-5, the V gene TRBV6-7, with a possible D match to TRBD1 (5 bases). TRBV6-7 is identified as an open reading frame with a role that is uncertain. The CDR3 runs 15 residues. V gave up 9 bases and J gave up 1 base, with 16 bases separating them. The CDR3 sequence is CASPAGGKSNQPQHF. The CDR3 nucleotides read TGTGCCAGTCCCGCCGGGGGAAAGAGCAATCAGCCCCAGCATTTT.

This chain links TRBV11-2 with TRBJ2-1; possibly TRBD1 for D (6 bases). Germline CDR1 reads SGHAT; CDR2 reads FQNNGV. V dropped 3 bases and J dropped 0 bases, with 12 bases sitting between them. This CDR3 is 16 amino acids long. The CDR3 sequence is CASSFRADSSYNEQFF. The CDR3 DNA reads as TGTGCCAGCAGCTTCCGAGCGGACAGCTCCTACAATGAGCAGTTCTTC.

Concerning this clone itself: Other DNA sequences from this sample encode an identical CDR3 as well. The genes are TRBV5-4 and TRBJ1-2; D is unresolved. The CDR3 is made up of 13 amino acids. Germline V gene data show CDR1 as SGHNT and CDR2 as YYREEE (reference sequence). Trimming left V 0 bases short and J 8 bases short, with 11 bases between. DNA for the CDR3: TGTGCCAGCAGCTTGGATCTGGGAGGAGGCTACACCTTC. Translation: CASSLDLGGGYTF.

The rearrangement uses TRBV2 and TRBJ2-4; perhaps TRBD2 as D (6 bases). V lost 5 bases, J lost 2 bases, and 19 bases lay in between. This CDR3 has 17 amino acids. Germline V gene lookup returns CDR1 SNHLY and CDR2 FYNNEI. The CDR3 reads CASSPGTALLPKNIQYF. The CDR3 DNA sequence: TGTGCCAGCAGTCCCGGGACTGCACTTCTTCCCAAAAACATTCAGTACTTC.

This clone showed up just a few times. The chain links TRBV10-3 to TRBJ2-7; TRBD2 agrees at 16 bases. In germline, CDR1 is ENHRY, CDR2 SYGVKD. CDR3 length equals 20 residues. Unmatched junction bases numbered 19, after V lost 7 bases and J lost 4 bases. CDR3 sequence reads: CAIKQGLRAGTSGRAYEQYF. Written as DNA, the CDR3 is TGTGCCATCAAACAGGGCTTAAGGGCCGGGACTAGCGGGAGGGCATACGAGCAGTACTTC.

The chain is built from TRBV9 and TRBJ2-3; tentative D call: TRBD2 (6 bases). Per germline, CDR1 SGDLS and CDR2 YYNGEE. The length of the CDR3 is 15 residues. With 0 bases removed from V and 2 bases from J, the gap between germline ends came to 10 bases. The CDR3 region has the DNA TGTGCCAGCAGCGTAGTGGGGGGTTCCACAGATACGCAGTATTTT. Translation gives CASSVVGGSTDTQYF. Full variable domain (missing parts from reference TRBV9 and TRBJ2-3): DSGVTQTPKHLITATGQRVTLRCSPRSGDLSVYWYQQSLDQGLQFLIQYYNGEERAKGNILERFSAQQFPDLHSELNLSSLELGDSALYFCASSVVGGSTDTQYFGPGTRLTVL.

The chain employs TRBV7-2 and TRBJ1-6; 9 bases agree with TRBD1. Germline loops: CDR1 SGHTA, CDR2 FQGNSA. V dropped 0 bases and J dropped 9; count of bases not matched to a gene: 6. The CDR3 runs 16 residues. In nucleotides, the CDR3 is TGTGCCAGCAGCTTAGCCTCCGGGACAGGGCGTTCACCCCTCCACTTT. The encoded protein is CASSLASGTGRSPLHF.